This note documents a single T cell receptor beta chain sequence. These data originate in a study of T cells in localized non-small cell lung cancer. Here immunoSEQ multiplex PCR was the method, and the copy in TCRdb shows in-frame clones only, minus some. The sample records some 30,000 clones, roughly 80% being singletons. From germline, CDR1 is GTSNPN and CDR2 SVGIG (reference sequence). Between the trimmed V and J ends, which lost 0 bases and 2 bases, there was a span of 12 bases. This CDR3 is built from 15 residues. The receptor was isolated from a male donor at least 60 years old with stage II squamous cell lung carcinoma. This chain uses TRBV30 with TRBJ2-3, with D perhaps TRBD2 (6 bases). The sample here was peripheral blood, taken before any cancer treatment. Here the CDR3 DNA reads TGTGCCTGGAGTGTTGGGGGGTCCCACACAGATACGCAGTATTTT. Translating gives CAWSVGGSHTDTQYF.